This TCR beta chain was recorded in a study of T cell changes during pregnancy in multiple sclerosis (dated by TCRdb to between 2019 and 2020). About the study as a whole: In women with multiple sclerosis, the researchers looked at how the T cell repertoire shifted as pregnancy progressed.

Remarks on this clone: What antigen it recognizes has not been identified. Per-base quality was not reported, and no clone a single base away is much larger than it.

CDR1 is given as SQVTM and CDR2 as ANQGSEA, both from the germline V gene. The CDR3 goes from the cysteine to the phenylalanine over 14 residues. Here the CDR3 DNA is all that survives: 42 bases in frame from base 1. Clipping removes 4 bases from V and 2 bases from J, with 5 as the unmatched junction base count. The library was obtained by the immunoSEQ multiplex PCR assay. In TCRdb, the immuneACCESS table is reduced to in-frame sequences with V and J assigned. These tables do not hold every clone; where another copy was compared, an unresolved V gene accounts for under half, and the others remain unexplained. The sample table lists 65,000 to 85,000 clones, about 89% of them with a count of one. The ten largest clonotypes hold more than 1.4% of the sample.

The TCR was taken from a female donor with multiple sclerosis, enrolled in a pregnancy study. The receptor chain draws on TRBV29-1 and TRBJ1-3, with 7 bases in between that match TRBD1. The sequences come from peripheral blood, collected in the second trimester of pregnancy. Here is the DNA: TGCAGCGTTGTAAAGGGGGCGACTGGAAACACCATATATTTT. Protein translation: CSVVKGATGNTIYF.